One and the same sample provided the 8 T cell receptor beta chains below, sequenced in a study of T-cell memory formation after mild COVID-19. TCRdb redid the calling of the 5' RACE reads with MiXCR, one entry per CDR3 protein. The table lists some 320,000 distinct CDR3 sequences, over 11% of them singletons. Input material: PBMCs or a T cell subset sorted from them (not recorded which). The receptors were sampled from a man aged 18-30 years who had mild COVID-19 (a few samples of this study predate the infection). Cell type and time point are not known.

This clonotype was seen ten or more times. The chain combines TRBV5-1 with TRBJ1-1, with D possibly being TRBD1 (5 bases). This CDR3 region has 16 residues. Trimming removed 3 bases from V and 5 bases from J, with 20 bases in between. Germline loops: CDR1 SGHRS, CDR2 YFSETQ. The CDR3 sequence: CASSSSAGLPGTEAFF. The CDR3 DNA reads TGCGCCAGCAGCTCAAGCGCCGGATTACCAGGGACTGAAGCTTTCTTT.

The V call is TRBV9, the J call TRBJ2-5; a possible D gene is TRBD1 (7 bases). V was shortened by 4 bases and J by 0 bases, with 16 bases between the two germline ends. Looked up from germline, CDR1 is SGDLS and CDR2 is YYNGEE. The CDR3 runs 16 residues. In nucleotides, the CDR3 is TGTGCCAGCAGCCCGAGAGGCGGGACAGACCAAGAGACCCAGTACTTC. This gives the protein CASSPRGGTDQETQYF. The variable domain in full, completed from reference TRBV9 and TRBJ2-5, reads DSGVTQTPKHLITATGQRVTLRCSPRSGDLSVYWYQQSLDQGLQFLIQYYNGEERAKGNILERFSAQQFPDLHSELNLSSLELGDSALYFCASSPRGGTDQETQYFGPGTRLLVL.

This clonotype occurred many times. This rearrangement joins TRBV5-1 to TRBJ2-7, with 7 nucleotides matching TRBD1. CDR1 SGHRS and CDR2 YFSETQ come from the germline V gene. After removal of 4 bases from V and 6 bases from J, the junction contained 7 bases not matched to a gene. The length of the CDR3 is 13 residues. Written as DNA, the CDR3 is TGCGCCAGCAGCCTTGGACAGGACGCCGAGCAGTACGTC. It encodes CASSLGQDAEQYV.

The rearrangement joins TRBV12-3 or TRBV12-4 to TRBJ2-2; 7 bases are shared with TRBD1. The trim removed 6 bases at V and 7 bases at J, leaving 5 bases unmatched. The CDR3 has 13 amino acids. The DNA of the CDR3 is TGTGCCAGCAGGGGGACAGTTGGCGGGGAGCTGTTTTTT. Encoded protein: CASRGTVGGELFF.

This clonotype was detected a few times. V gene TRBV3-1 combines with J gene TRBJ1-2, with D possibly TRBD1 on 5 matching bases. The CDR3 extends over 15 amino acids. With 4 bases removed from V and 4 bases from J, the gap between germline ends came to 16 bases. Per the germline V gene, CDR1 is LGHDT and CDR2 is YNNKEL (reference sequence). As DNA, the CDR3 is TGTGCCAGCAGCCTGGGGAGGGGACCCCCCTATGGCTACACCTTC. Translated, it gives CASSLGRGPPYGYTF.

This chain joins TRBV12-3 or TRBV12-4 and TRBJ2-4; 13 nucleotides align to TRBD2. V lost 6 bases to trimming and J lost 1 base; unmatched junction nucleotides: 0. This CDR3 has 15 residues. The CDR3 sequence: CASRTSGGAKNIQYF. CDR3 DNA sequence: TGTGCCAGCAGGACTAGCGGGGGGGCCAAAAACATTCAGTACTTC.

This clonotype was seen repeatedly, ten times or more. The chain combines TRBV7-2 with TRBJ2-2, with 7 bases identical to TRBD2. CDR1 is SGHTA and CDR2 is FQGNSA in the germline V gene. The V gene end was trimmed by 5 bases and the J gene end by 0 bases; junction bases not matched to a gene: 9. This CDR3 is built from 17 residues. The CDR3 protein is CASSLDPRGANTGELFF. The CDR3 nucleotides are TGTGCCAGCAGCCTCGACCCCCGGGGGGCGAACACCGGGGAGCTGTTTTTT.

Of note for this clonotype: Germline and junction disagree at one end, which may indicate a read error. The J gene is TRBJ2-7, the V gene TRBV6-2 or TRBV6-3; 8 nucleotides match TRBD2. This CDR3 is built from 14 residues. The V gene's germline CDR1 is MNHEY and CDR2 SVGEGT. DNA of the CDR3: TGTGCCAGCAACTTCGGGGGGGCCTCCTTCGAGCAGTACTTC. It specifies CASNFGGASFEQYF.